The table lists the clone carrying this T cell receptor beta chain with many counts. These data are taken from a study of neurological immune-mediated disorders. The authors made cDNA by 5'RACE with 10-nucleotide random UMIs. In TCRdb, the 5' RACE reads were re-called with MiXCR into one record per CDR3 protein. The repertoire has under 75,000 distinct CDR3 sequences, around 5% of them found once; the top ten carry about 5.8%. V gave up 3 bases and J gave up 2 bases; unmatched junction bases: 5. Germline values: CDR1 SGHRS, CDR2 YFSETQ. This CDR3 contains 16 residues. The V and J genes are TRBV5-1 and TRBJ2-3; 11 positions match TRBD2. The TCR sequence derives from a human donor with multiple sclerosis. The donor label of this sample is uncertain. What was sequenced was PBMCs. The DNA for the CDR3 is TGCGCCAGCAGCTATTTGACTAGCGGGGCCACAGATACGCAGTATTTT. Residues: CASSYLTSGATDTQYF. Full variable domain (outside the CDR3, taken from reference TRBV5-1 and TRBJ2-3): KAGVTQTPRYLIKTRGQQVTLSCSPISGHRSVSWYQQTPGQGLQFLFEYFSETQRNKGNFPGRFSGRQFSNSRSEMNVSTLELGDSALYLCASSYLTSGATDTQYFGPGTRLTVL.